This TCR beta chain was recovered during a study of T cell responses to AZD1222 COVID-19 vaccine. Findings of the study overall: Females made up more of the donors, who were largely white British, and clonal diversity may have come out too low.

In the case of this clone: Its antigen is currently unknown.

The V gene end was trimmed by 10 bases and the J gene end by 4 bases; junction bases not matched to a gene: 8. The CDR3 has 15 residues. Germline CDR1 LGHDT, CDR2 YNNKEL (reference sequence). Data came from immunoSEQ multiplex PCR; TCRdb stores just in-frame clones and leaves some out. The table lists around 94,000 clones, nearly 90% of them singletons, with roughly 14% in the top ten. This TCR derives from an adult in good health. Sequenced here: peripheral blood, sampled on day 0 of AZD1222 vaccination. This rearrangement joins TRBV3-1 (or the pseudogene TRBV3-2) to TRBJ2-3, with 13 bases lining up with TRBD2. CDR3 nucleotide sequence: TGTGCCACGGGACTAGCGGGGATTGGCCCAGATACGCAGTATTTT. This gives the protein CATGLAGIGPDTQYF.